The 23 T cell receptor beta chains given below trace back to one sample, sequenced in a study of identifying expanded T cells in peripheral blood. Produced via immunoSEQ multiplex PCR; TCRdb's table is partial and in-frame only. The data show around 120,000 clones, 86% seen once. Material for sequencing was blood. The receptors were sampled from a person aged 18 to 69 in good health.

V is TRBV4-2 and J is TRBJ2-7, with D unclear. Germline assignment: CDR1 LGHNA and CDR2 YNFKEQ. Trimming shortened V by 1 base and J by 1 base, and 8 bases separated the two germline ends. The CDR3 has 14 residues. The CDR3 loop is CASSQGFDSYEQYF. The CDR3 nucleotides are TGTGCCAGCAGCCAAGGCTTCGATTCCTACGAGCAGTACTTC.

This chain connects TRBV9 to TRBJ2-7, with D possibly being TRBD2 (5 bases). The CDR3 has 16 residues. The V and J ends lost 3 bases and 0 bases respectively, with 16 bases between them. In germline, CDR1 is SGDLS, CDR2 YYNGEE. The CDR3 loop is CASSEVDWLSSYEQYF. The CDR3 coding sequence is TGTGCCAGCAGCGAAGTGGACTGGTTAAGCTCCTACGAGCAGTACTTC.

The genes are TRBV7-9 and TRBJ1-2, with TRBD1 identical over 8 bases. In germline, CDR1 is SEHNR, CDR2 FQNEAQ (reference sequence). This CDR3 is built from 13 residues. Trimming took 6 bases from V and 6 from J; bases not matched to a gene: 6. In nucleotides, the CDR3 is TGTGCCAGCAGAGAACAGGGGGTCGATGGCTACACCTTC. Encoded protein: CASREQGVDGYTF. The full variable domain, its missing parts supplied by reference TRBV7-9 and TRBJ1-2, is DTGVSQNPRHKITKRGQNVTFRCDPISEHNRLYWYRQTLGQGPEFLTYFQNEAQLEKSRLLSDRFSAERPKGSFSTLEIQRTEQGDSAMYLCASREQGVDGYTFGSGTRLTVV.

The chain has TRBV20-1 and TRBJ2-1, with D unclear. Germline V CDR1 and CDR2: DFQATT, SNEGSKA (reference sequence). CDR3 length: 11 amino acids. Trimming took off 7 bases at V and 2 bases at J, with 6 bases between the two ends. In DNA form, the CDR3 reads TGCAGTGGTGCGGCCTACAATGAGCAGTTCTTC. This gives the protein CSGAAYNEQFF.

The genes are TRBV29-1 and TRBJ1-1, with 10 bases identical to TRBD1. Germline V CDR1 and CDR2: SQVTM, ANQGSEA. V lost 4 bases, J lost 5 bases, and 4 bases stayed unmatched. The CDR3 contains 13 residues. CDR3 residues: CSVGQGAGTEAFF. CDR3 DNA sequence: TGCAGCGTTGGACAGGGGGCCGGGACTGAAGCTTTCTTT. Full variable domain (outside the CDR3, taken from reference TRBV29-1 and TRBJ1-1): SAVISQKPSRDICQRGTSLTIQCQVDSQVTMMFWYRQQPGQSLTLIATANQGSEATYESGFVIDKFPISRPNLTFSTLTVSNMSPEDSSIYLCSVGQGAGTEAFFGQGTRLTVV.

The CDR3: CASSPQDRGSYEQYF. As DNA, the CDR3 is TGTGCCAGCAGCCCTCAGGACAGGGGCTCCTACGAGCAGTACTTC. The chain combines TRBV5-6 with TRBJ2-7; 9 bases line up with TRBD1. The CDR3 length is 15 residues. Unmatched junction bases numbered 5, after V lost 4 bases and J lost 0 bases. The germline gives CDR1 SGHDT, CDR2 YYEEEE.

The chain couples TRBV28 to TRBJ1-1, with 8 bases matching TRBD1. Trimming took 6 bases from V and 6 from J; bases not matched to a gene: 9. CDR1 MDHEN and CDR2 SYDVKM come from the germline V gene. The CDR3 is 14 amino acids. The CDR3 region has the DNA TGTGCCAGCAGCTTGGGGGACAGGAAGGCTGAAGCTTTCTTT. The encoded protein is CASSLGDRKAEAFF.

V usage is TRBV11-2 and J usage is TRBJ1-2, with D uncertain. This CDR3 is 15 amino acids long. Deletions cut 3 bases from V and 6 bases from J, with 17 bases between. The germline V gene encodes CDR1 SGHAT and CDR2 FQNNGV. The CDR3 DNA reads TGTGCCAGCAGCTTGGGCAGTTGGAGTTCTAATGGCTACACCTTC. Translation gives CASSLGSWSSNGYTF.

The V call is TRBV4-2, the J call TRBJ2-5; D possibly corresponds to TRBD2 (7 bases). V lost 2 bases, J lost 4 bases, and 14 bases lay in between. The CDR3 extends over 15 amino acids. CDR1 and CDR2 (germline): LGHNA, YNFKEQ. DNA of the CDR3: TGTGCCAGCAGCCAAATGGGGGGGCCGGGAGAGACCCAGTACTTC. This sequence encodes CASSQMGGPGETQYF.

The genes are TRBV25-1 and TRBJ2-7; a possible D gene is TRBD1 (5 bases). In germline, CDR1 is MGHDK, CDR2 SYGVNS. Trimming took 8 bases from V and 10 from J, leaving 18 bases between them. The CDR3 runs 12 residues. The CDR3 protein is CASESRAGQQYF. The CDR3 bases are TGTGCCAGCGAAAGTCGGGCAGGGCAACAGTACTTC.

This chain links TRBV5-1 with TRBJ2-5, with TRBD2 as a possible D gene (5 bases). CDR3 length: 17 residues. Looked up from germline, CDR1 is SGHRS and CDR2 is YFSETQ. The germline V and J ends were trimmed by 5 bases and 0 bases, with 20 bases remaining between them. CDR3 DNA: TGCGCCAGCAGTCCCCTACCCACCGACGGGAACCAAGAGACCCAGTACTTC. Translated, it gives CASSPLPTDGNQETQYF.

The chain uses TRBV2 and TRBJ1-4, with D unresolved. CDR3 length equals 16 residues. V was shortened by 5 bases and J by 0 bases, with 13 bases between the two germline ends. Per germline, CDR1 SNHLY and CDR2 FYNNEI. DNA of the CDR3: TGTGCCAGCAGTACGGACTTACTTGCAACTAATGAAAAACTGTTTTTT. Protein sequence: CASSTDLLATNEKLFF. Complete variable domain (other parts from reference TRBV2 and TRBJ1-4): EPEVTQTPSHQVTQMGQEVILRCVPISNHLYFYWYRQILGQKVEFLVSFYNNEISEKSEIFDDQFSVERPDGSNFTLKIRSTKLEDSAMYFCASSTDLLATNEKLFFGSGTQLSVL.

The genes are TRBV2 and TRBJ1-2; a weak D match, TRBD1 (6 bases). CDR3 length: 14 residues. V lost 6 bases and J lost 6, with 17 bases in between. The germline V gene has CDR1 SNHLY and CDR2 FYNNEI. Here the CDR3 DNA reads TGTGCCAGCAGCCTACAACAGGGAGGGAATGGCTACACCTTC. This gives the protein CASSLQQGGNGYTF.

The chain joins TRBV7-2 to TRBJ2-5; D not resolved. Germline V gene sequence: CDR1 SGHTA, CDR2 FQGNSA. V was clipped by 5 bases and J by 5 bases, with 12 bases between them. The CDR3 runs 13 residues. The CDR3 DNA follows: TGTGCCAGCAGCCTGTCCGACTGGGAGACCCAGTACTTC. Its translation: CASSLSDWETQYF.

The chain links TRBV5-6 to TRBJ1-6; D not resolved. CDR3 length: 18 amino acids. V dropped 0 bases and J dropped 0 bases, with 13 bases sitting between them. CDR1 and CDR2 from the germline V gene are SGHDT and YYEEEE. The chain's CDR3 is CASSLVLEGGSYNSPLHF. CDR3 bases: TGTGCCAGCAGCTTGGTTTTGGAGGGAGGCTCCTATAATTCACCCCTCCACTTT. Full variable domain (outside the CDR3, taken from reference TRBV5-6 and TRBJ1-6): DAGVTQSPTHLIKTRGQQVTLRCSPKSGHDTVSWYQQALGQGPQFIFQYYEEEERQRGNFPDRFSGHQFPNYSSELNVNALLLGDSALYLCASSLVLEGGSYNSPLHFGNGTRLTVT.

CDR3 protein: CASRSAISTDTQYF. The CDR3 DNA sequence: TGTGCCAGCCGTTCAGCTATTAGCACAGATACGCAGTATTTT. The chain links TRBV6-1 to TRBJ2-3, with D unclear. CDR1 MNHNS and CDR2 SASEGT come from the germline V gene. The CDR3 is made up of 14 amino acids. The V end was cut by 8 bases, the J end by 0 bases, with 12 bases between.

This chain connects TRBV15 to TRBJ2-5; TRBD2 agrees at 10 bases. Losses at the gene ends were 0 bases for V and 0 bases for J; bases not matched to a gene: 1. This CDR3 region has 16 residues. Looked up from germline, CDR1 is LNHNV and CDR2 is YYDKDF (reference sequence). The CDR3: CATSRELAGDQETQYF. Written as DNA, the CDR3 is TGTGCCACCAGCAGAGAGCTAGCGGGGGACCAAGAGACCCAGTACTTC.

V usage is TRBV9 and J usage is TRBJ2-1; 11 positions match TRBD2. This CDR3 has 16 residues. Germline CDR1 is SGDLS and CDR2 is YYNGEE. With V trimmed by 1 base and J by 5 bases, 5 bases remained unmatched. In DNA, the CDR3 is TGTGCCAGCAGCGTATTCGTAGCGGGGGGGAACAATGAGCAGTTCTTC. Protein: CASSVFVAGGNNEQFF.

The chain combines TRBV5-1 with TRBJ1-4, with 7 bases lining up with TRBD1. The germline V gene encodes CDR1 SGHRS and CDR2 YFSETQ. The CDR3 runs 15 residues. The V gene end was trimmed by 5 bases and the J gene end by 12 bases; junction bases not matched to a gene: 16. The CDR3 nucleotides read TGCGCCAGCAGTGGAGGGACAGCCACTCTGGGGGAACTGTTTTTT. Protein: CASSGGTATLGELFF.

The chain recombines TRBV2 with TRBJ1-4; 7 nucleotides agree with TRBD1. The J segment lost 3 bases and the V segment lost 5 bases, leaving 3 bases of the junction unmatched. This CDR3 has 14 amino acids. Germline V CDR1 and CDR2: SNHLY, FYNNEI. CDR3 residues: CASSKTGSNEKLFF. The CDR3 DNA is TGTGCCAGCAGTAAGACAGGGTCTAATGAAAAACTGTTTTTT.

This CDR3 is CASSAGTGVHTQYF. Here the CDR3 DNA reads TGTGCCAGCAGCGCCGGGACAGGGGTTCATACGCAGTATTTT. This chain links TRBV9 with TRBJ2-3; 10 nucleotides line up with TRBD1. With V trimmed by 3 bases and J by 7 bases, 5 bases remained unmatched. The CDR3 length is 14 residues. The germline V gene encodes CDR1 SGDLS and CDR2 YYNGEE.

The chain's CDR3 is CASSPPSRLNTEAFF. CDR3 nucleotide sequence: TGTGCCAGCTCACCACCGAGTCGGTTGAACACTGAAGCTTTCTTT. The genes are TRBV18 and TRBJ1-1; D gene uncertain. Per the germline V gene, CDR1 is KGHSH and CDR2 is LQKENI. V was pared by 0 bases and J by 0 bases, with 8 bases between. The CDR3 extends over 15 amino acids.

This chain uses TRBV6-6 with TRBJ1-2; possible D gene TRBD1, 6 bases. Between the trimmed V and J ends, which lost 6 bases and 4 bases, there was a span of 15 bases. The CDR3 runs 14 residues. Germline V gives CDR1 MNHNY, CDR2 SVGAGI (reference sequence). Here the CDR3 DNA reads TGTGCCAGCAGAGAACCGGGACATATCTATGGCTACACCTTC. Its protein product is CASREPGHIYGYTF.